This passage covers 29 T cell receptor beta chains from one sample sequenced in a study of T cell responses to AZD1222 COVID-19 vaccine. Only in-frame clones appear in the TCRdb table, and some are missing; sequencing was by immunoSEQ multiplex PCR. The table shows more than 95,000 clones, with about 86% occurring only once. The sample here was peripheral blood, taken on day 0 of AZD1222 vaccination. These receptors were collected from an adult in good health.

The V and J genes are TRBV5-6 and TRBJ2-7; tentatively, D is TRBD1 (6 bases). The CDR3 runs to 13 residues. Germline CDR1 reads SGHDT; CDR2 reads YYEEEE. The germline V and J ends were trimmed by 4 bases and 5 bases, with 13 bases remaining between them. The CDR3 loop reads CASSRSGGHEQYF. The CDR3, as DNA: TGTGCCAGCAGCCGATCTGGGGGCCACGAGCAGTACTTC.

J is TRBJ1-4 and V is TRBV6-5; 7 bases are shared with TRBD1. Trimming removed 7 bases from V and 0 bases from J; junction bases left unmatched: 2. There are 14 residues in the CDR3. Germline V lookup: CDR1 MNHEY, CDR2 SVGAGI. Here the CDR3 reads CASKGTATNEKLFF. DNA for the CDR3: TGTGCCAGCAAAGGGACAGCAACTAATGAAAAACTGTTTTTT.

The chain employs TRBV4-1 and TRBJ2-1; 9 bases match TRBD1. The CDR3 consists of 13 residues. The J segment lost 9 bases and the V segment lost 2 bases, leaving 2 bases of the junction unmatched. CDR1 is MGHRA, CDR2 YSYEKL, per germline. The CDR3 protein is CASSQTGGGEQFF. The CDR3 DNA is TGCGCCAGCAGCCAAACAGGGGGCGGTGAGCAGTTCTTC.

This chain connects TRBV5-1 to TRBJ2-2; tentatively, D is TRBD2 (6 bases). This CDR3 is 14 amino acids long. Germline V CDR1 and CDR2: SGHRS, YFSETQ. Deletions cut 0 bases from V and 4 bases from J, with 7 bases between. The CDR3: CASSLAGGTGELFF. The DNA for the CDR3 is TGCGCCAGCAGCTTGGCCGGGGGCACCGGGGAGCTGTTTTTT.

Only one count was recorded for this clone. The chain carries TRBV7-2 and TRBJ1-1; the match to TRBD1 covers 10 bases. V trimming: 2 bases; J trimming: 11 bases; junction bases outside the gene matches: 5. The CDR3 consists of 13 residues. Germline values: CDR1 SGHTA, CDR2 FQGNSA. The CDR3 protein is CASSLSGTGAAFF. The CDR3 DNA follows: TGTGCCAGCAGCTTATCCGGGACAGGGGCGGCTTTCTTT.

The chain employs TRBV7-2 and TRBJ1-4; D is ambiguous. V was cut by 5 bases and J by 4 bases, with 14 bases left in between. Per germline, CDR1 SGHTA and CDR2 FQGNSA. This CDR3 contains 15 residues. The CDR3 sequence: CASSPKSPVNEKLFF. The CDR3 DNA reads as TGTGCCAGCAGCCCTAAGAGCCCCGTTAATGAAAAACTGTTTTTT.

The chain combines TRBV5-1 with TRBJ1-4; 8 positions match TRBD1. This CDR3 is built from 16 residues. CDR1 is SGHRS and CDR2 is YFSETQ in the germline V gene. Losses at the gene ends were 4 bases for V and 0 bases for J; bases not matched to a gene: 5. CDR3 amino acids: CASSGGQDATNEKLFF. CDR3 in DNA: TGCGCCAGCAGCGGGGGACAGGACGCAACTAATGAAAAACTGTTTTTT.

The V call is TRBV7-9, the J call TRBJ2-1, with unresolved D. The CDR3 contains 15 residues. Trimming took off 3 bases at V and 5 bases at J, with 14 bases between the two ends. The germline gives CDR1 SEHNR, CDR2 FQNEAQ (reference sequence). This CDR3 is CASSFGPALNNEQFF. The CDR3 nucleotides read TGTGCCAGCAGCTTCGGACCAGCCCTAAACAATGAGCAGTTCTTC.

V gene TRBV5-6 combines with J gene TRBJ1-5, with D possibly TRBD1 on 6 matching bases. CDR1 is SGHDT and CDR2 is YYEEEE in the germline V gene. Trimming pared 4 bases from V and 2 bases from J, leaving 10 bases between. This CDR3 region has 14 residues. The CDR3 loop reads CASSATGRNQPQHF. In DNA form, the CDR3 reads TGTGCCAGCAGCGCTACAGGGCGCAATCAGCCCCAGCATTTT.

CDR3 region: CASSPTILAGGGEQYF. In DNA, the CDR3 is TGTGCCAGCAGCCCCACTATACTAGCGGGGGGGGGCGAGCAGTACTTC. The genes are TRBV5-4 and TRBJ2-7; 13 bases are shared with TRBD2. The junction had 10 bases not matched to a gene; V was cut back by 4 bases and J by 6 bases. This CDR3 spans 16 amino acids. From germline, CDR1 is SGHNT and CDR2 YYREEE (reference sequence).

The genes are TRBV6-5 and TRBJ1-2; no firm D call. CDR1 and CDR2 from the germline V gene are MNHEY and SVGAGI. V was trimmed by 6 bases and J by 0 bases, leaving 8 bases between them. The CDR3 contains 13 residues. CDR3 region: CASREPTNYGYTF. The CDR3 DNA sequence: TGTGCCAGCAGGGAGCCGACTAACTATGGCTACACCTTC.

V is TRBV12-3 or TRBV12-4 and J is TRBJ2-3, with D tentatively TRBD1 (5 bases). V was pared by 3 bases and J by 6 bases, with 10 bases between. The CDR3 has 13 amino acids. For the CDR3, the DNA is TGTGCCAGCAGTTTGGTGAAGGGGGATACGCAGTATTTT. Translation gives CASSLVKGDTQYF.

J is TRBJ2-3 and V is TRBV25-1; possibly TRBD1 for D (6 bases). Germline loops: CDR1 MGHDK, CDR2 SYGVNS. V lost 4 bases and J lost 1, with 12 bases in between. The CDR3 loop spans 15 amino acids. CDR3: CASSVLQGRTDTQYF. DNA for the CDR3: TGTGCCAGCAGTGTTTTACAGGGCCGCACAGATACGCAGTATTTT.

V usage is TRBV5-4 and J usage is TRBJ1-4; the D gene is possibly TRBD1 (5 bases). The CDR3 is 14 amino acids. Germline V gene sequence: CDR1 SGHNT, CDR2 YYREEE (reference sequence). V was clipped by 0 bases and J by 8 bases, with 11 bases between them. As DNA, the CDR3 is TGTGCCAGCAGCTTGGCCGGGACTGAAGAAAAACTGTTTTTT. Protein: CASSLAGTEEKLFF.

The rearrangement uses TRBV4-2 and TRBJ2-1; 9 bases are shared with TRBD2. The CDR3 is made up of 19 amino acids. CDR1 is LGHNA and CDR2 is YNFKEQ in the germline V gene. The V gene end was trimmed by 0 bases and the J gene end by 6 bases; junction bases not matched to a gene: 15. CDR3 residues: CASSQDSRGETSGSNEQFF. The CDR3 nucleotides are TGTGCCAGCAGCCAAGATTCCCGCGGGGAGACTAGCGGCTCCAATGAGCAGTTCTTC.

A single count supports this clone. At one of its ends the junction is not consistent with the germline gene, which may arise from a read error. The V and J genes are TRBV7-2 and TRBJ1-2; the match to TRBD1 covers 7 bases. The germline V gene has CDR1 SGHTA and CDR2 FQGNSA. The CDR3 has 12 amino acids. In nucleotides, the CDR3 is TGTGCCAGCAGCTTAGACGGAGGGGGCTGCACCTTC. It codes for CASSLDGGGCTF.

The CDR3 loop reads CASRSRATNEKLFF. In DNA form, the CDR3 reads TGCGCCAGCAGGTCCCGGGCAACTAATGAAAAACTGTTTTTT. The V call is TRBV5-1, the J call TRBJ1-4; D is undetermined. Germline V gene data show CDR1 as SGHRS and CDR2 as YFSETQ. Between the trimmed V and J ends, which lost 5 bases and 0 bases, there was a span of 8 bases. The CDR3 spans 14 residues.

CDR3 coding DNA: TGTGCCAGCAGCATGGACAGTTCCTACGAGCAGTACTTC. This encodes CASSMDSSYEQYF. The V call is TRBV11-2, the J call TRBJ2-7; D is perhaps TRBD1 (6 bases). CDR1 is SGHAT, CDR2 FQNNGV, per germline. This CDR3 contains 13 residues. Deletions cut 5 bases from V and 1 base from J, with 9 bases between.

The rearrangement joins TRBV6-5 to TRBJ1-2; D gene unclear. The CDR3 loop spans 13 amino acids. Germline V gene data show CDR1 as MNHEY and CDR2 as SVGAGI. V shed 4 bases and J shed 4 bases, with 10 bases lying between them. For the CDR3, the DNA is TGTGCCAGCAGTTTAGGTCCTTCCTATGGCTACACCTTC. It yields the protein CASSLGPSYGYTF.

The chain recombines TRBV7-2 with TRBJ2-7, with D unclear. The CDR3 consists of 14 residues. The germline gives CDR1 SGHTA, CDR2 FQGNSA. V was pared by 1 base and J by 6 bases, with 13 bases between. In nucleotides, the CDR3 is TGTGCCAGCAGCTTAGGCTTCAGGAATGGCGAGCAGTACTTC. It encodes CASSLGFRNGEQYF.

The count of this clone is one. The chain combines TRBV7-9 with TRBJ1-4; no clear D gene. The germline gives CDR1 SEHNR, CDR2 FQNEAQ (reference sequence). This CDR3 is built from 18 residues. Between the trimmed V and J ends, which lost 0 bases and 4 bases, there was a span of 18 bases. CDR3: CASSLARFHQALNEKLFF. The CDR3 DNA reads as TGTGCCAGCAGCTTAGCAAGGTTTCACCAGGCGCTTAATGAAAAACTGTTTTTT. The full variable domain, its missing parts supplied by reference TRBV7-9 and TRBJ1-4, is DTGVSQNPRHKITKRGQNVTFRCDPISEHNRLYWYRQTLGQGPEFLTYFQNEAQLEKSRLLSDRFSAERPKGSFSTLEIQRTEQGDSAMYLCASSLARFHQALNEKLFFGSGTQLSVL.

The V and J genes are TRBV9 and TRBJ2-3, with 8 bases fitting TRBD2. V was pared by 0 bases and J by 3 bases, with 9 bases of the junction left unmatched. The CDR3 extends over 17 amino acids. CDR1 is SGDLS and CDR2 is YYNGEE in the germline V gene. CDR3 DNA sequence: TGTGCCAGCAGCGTAGGGGGTGCGGGGGGCGATACAGATACGCAGTATTTT. It translates to CASSVGGAGGDTDTQYF.

The chain is built from TRBV7-2 and TRBJ1-1; maybe TRBD1 (6 bases). The CDR3 contains 13 residues. Germline-derived CDR1 and CDR2 are SGHTA and FQGNSA. The V end lost 5 bases, the J end lost 1 base, and 8 bases lay between the germline ends. As DNA, the CDR3 is TGTGCCAGCAGCGTCAGGGGGAACACTGAAGCTTTCTTT. Residues: CASSVRGNTEAFF.

This sequence joins TRBV29-1 and TRBJ1-1, with no clear D. Germline-derived CDR1 and CDR2 are SQVTM and ANQGSEA. The CDR3 loop spans 14 amino acids. V was trimmed by 4 bases and J by 6 bases, leaving 18 bases between them. CDR3: CSVAGDPAGSEAFF. In nucleotides, the CDR3 is TGCAGCGTTGCTGGGGATCCTGCTGGATCTGAAGCTTTCTTT.

The chain is built from TRBV28 and TRBJ1-2, with TRBD1 matching 8 bases. The CDR3 is 16 amino acids. The germline V gene encodes CDR1 MDHEN and CDR2 SYDVKM. V dropped 2 bases and J dropped 3; count of bases not matched to a gene: 8. CDR3 bases: TGTGCCAGCAGTTTAAGGGCAGGGGGCTATCACTATGGCTACACCTTC. Residues: CASSLRAGGYHYGYTF.

This clone has just a few counts. V gene TRBV6-5 combines with J gene TRBJ2-1; D not resolved. This CDR3 is built from 16 residues. Trimming took 0 bases from V and 1 from J, leaving 10 bases between them. Germline-derived CDR1 and CDR2 are MNHEY and SVGAGI. The CDR3 DNA is TGTGCCAGCAGTTACTCCGTCCAAAGGTCCTACAATGAGCAGTTCTTC. Its translation: CASSYSVQRSYNEQFF.

The V call is TRBV24-1, the J call TRBJ2-3; D is undetermined. This CDR3 comprises 13 residues. The germline V gene encodes CDR1 KGHDR and CDR2 SFDVKD. Trimming pared 4 bases from V and 2 bases from J, leaving 6 bases between. The CDR3 reads CATSEPVTDTQYF. The CDR3 coding sequence is TGTGCCACCAGTGAACCAGTCACAGATACGCAGTATTTT.

By share of the sample, this clone is medium-sized (0.01 to 0.1%). The rearrangement uses TRBV27 and TRBJ2-1, with no clear D. The V gene's germline CDR1 is MNHEY and CDR2 SMNVEV (reference sequence). The CDR3 totals 13 residues. V was trimmed by 6 bases and J by 0 bases, leaving 6 bases between them. This chain's CDR3 is CASSRYSYNEQFF. DNA for the CDR3: TGTGCCAGCAGCCGGTACTCCTACAATGAGCAGTTCTTC.

This clone was counted a few times. The V and J genes are TRBV19 and TRBJ2-5; D perhaps matches TRBD1 (6 bases). The CDR3 totals 14 residues. V was cut by 2 bases and J by 2 bases, with 9 bases left in between. Germline V gene data show CDR1 as LNHDA and CDR2 as SQIVND (reference sequence). In DNA form, the CDR3 reads TGTGCCAGTAGTATACAGGGGAGACAAGAGACCCAGTACTTC. Its protein product is CASSIQGRQETQYF.